This T cell receptor beta chain originates from a study of blood T cell repertoires in COVID-19. Across the whole study: Both acute and convalescent COVID-19 samples were obtained from the United States, Italy and Spain.

The method was immunoSEQ multiplex PCR; TCRdb's version includes in-frame clones alone and lacks a portion of them. The sample has roughly 100,000 clones, roughly nine tenths seen once. The CDR3 loop spans 17 amino acids. Unmatched junction bases numbered 13, after V lost 7 bases and J lost 7 bases. The germline V gene encodes CDR1 WSHSY and CDR2 SAAADI. This sequence joins TRBV10-2 and TRBJ2-1; 13 positions match TRBD2. The TCR originated in a human donor in a cohort sampled during active COVID-19. The sequencing sample was made of peripheral blood. CDR3 sequence (DNA): TGCGCCAGCACCCTCCAAAGCGGGACTAGCGGGGCGAATGAGCAGTTCTTC. It translates to CASTLQSGTSGANEQFF.